These T cell receptor beta chains were read from a single sample in a study of cytomegalovirus exposure and HLA in healthy donors. Method: immunoSEQ multiplex PCR; TCRdb's copy keeps in-frame clones and lacks some. This sample has roughly 290,000 clones, with roughly 80% found just once. The sample comprised PBMCs. The receptor set was obtained from a girl aged 2-10 years in good health and CMV-seronegative. The CDR3 runs from the conserved cysteine through the conserved F or W. A D gene is named only where the DNA matches it firmly. Part of the rows lack a size; the others show once, few, many or a class for expanded clones.

>TRBV7-2|NA|NA|TRBJ2-1
TGTGCCAGCAGCTTAGCGAGCCGGGTGGGTGAGCAGTTCTTC
CASSLASRVGEQFF
>TRBV18|NA|NA|TRBJ1-5
TGTGCCAGCTCACCAGGCCAGGGAGGGGATCAGCCCCAGCATTTT
CASSPGQGGDQPQHF
>TRBV9|NA|TRBD1|TRBJ2-3
TGTGCCAGCAGCCCTCGGGACAGGGATTATGTCACAGATACGCAGTATTTT
CASSPRDRDYVTDTQYF
>TRBV7-2|NA|NA|TRBJ1-1
TGTGCCAGCAGACATGGGAGGACTGAAGCTTTCTTT
CASRHGRTEAFF
>TRBV14|NA|NA|TRBJ1-1
TGTGCCAGCAGCCTAGGACGGGGAAGCACTGAAGCTTTCTTT
CASSLGRGSTEAFF
>TRBV7-9|NA|NA|TRBJ2-1
TGTGCCAGCAGCCCAGCACTTGCGGGACGGGGTAGCTCCTACAATGAGCAGTTCTTC
CASSPALAGRGSSYNEQFF
>TRBV9|NA|NA|TRBJ2-1
TGTGCCAGCAGTCCTCTCGACAGAAGCTCCTACAATGAGCAGTTCTTC
CASSPLDRSSYNEQFF
>TRBV2|NA|TRBD2|TRBJ2-2
TGTGCTAGCAAGGAACTAGCGGGGGCCGGGGAGCTGTTTTTT
CASKELAGAGELFF
>TRBV20-1|NA|NA|TRBJ1-2
TGCAGTGCTTCCCTTTATGGCTACACCTTC
CSASLYGYTF
>TRBV6-5|NA|TRBD1|TRBJ2-1
TGTGCCAGCAGTGCCGGGACAGGGGACAATGAGCAGTTCTTC
CASSAGTGDNEQFF
>TRBV7-9|NA|NA|TRBJ1-1
TGTTCCAGCAGCTTTAATCCGAGCATGAACACTGAAGCTTTCTTT
CSSSFNPSMNTEAFF
>TRBV7-2|NA|TRBD1|TRBJ2-7
TGTGCCAGCAGCTTAGGCGGGACAGGGGCCTACGAGCAGTACTTC
CASSLGGTGAYEQYF
>TRBV6-5|NA|TRBD1|TRBJ1-5
TGTGCCAGCAGTGACCCACAGGGGGCTCAGCCCCAGCATTTT
CASSDPQGAQPQHF
>TRBV6-5|NA|NA|TRBJ2-7
TGTGCCAGCAGTTACTCAGACTACACCTACGAGCAGTACTTC
CASSYSDYTYEQYF
>TRBV7-9|NA|NA|TRBJ1-1
TGTGCCAGCAGCTTGGGACTCCTGAGATACACTGAAGCTTTCTTT
CASSLGLLRYTEAFF
>TRBV7-9|few|NA|TRBJ1-2
TGTTCCAGCAGCCCTAGCCCGGATGGCTACACCTTC
CSSSPSPDGYTF
>TRBV28|NA|TRBD1|TRBJ2-5
TGTGCCAGCAGTTTGGACAGGCCCGCGGGGACCCAGTACTTC
CASSLDRPAGTQYF
>TRBV6-1|NA|TRBD1|TRBJ1-1
TGTGCCAGCAGTGCCACAGGGGTATATGTCGCTTTCTTT
CASSATGVYVAFF
>TRBV6-1|once|NA|TRBJ2-4
TGTGCCAGCACCCTAACTCGCTTAGCCAAAAACATTCAGTACTTC
CASTLTRLAKNIQYF
>TRBV5-1|NA|TRBD1|TRBJ1-1
TGCGCCAGCAGCATCGGACAGGGCAACACTGAAGCTTTCTTT
CASSIGQGNTEAFF
>TRBV7-9|few|NA|TRBJ1-2
TGTGCCAGCAGCTTAGACGGGGGAGACTATGGCTACACCTTC
CASSLDGGDYGYTF
>TRBV30|NA|NA|TRBJ1-2
TGTGCCTGGAGTGACCCGAACGCGGGGCGCAGGTATGGCTACACCTTC
CAWSDPNAGRRYGYTF
>TRBV29-1|NA|NA|TRBJ1-2
TGCAGCGTTGAGTCAACAGGGATTAAATCTCTCAACTATGGCTACACCTTC
CSVESTGIKSLNYGYTF
>TRBV12-5|NA|NA|TRBJ2-7
TGTGCTAGTGGTTTGGATGGACTTAACTACGAGCAGTACTTC
CASGLDGLNYEQYF
>TRBV10-3|NA|NA|TRBJ2-7
TGTGCCATCAGCCGGGACACACTTTTTAGGGAGCAGTACTTC
CAISRDTLFREQYF
>TRBV7-6|NA|TRBD1|TRBJ2-1
TGTGCCAGCAGCTTACCCCCGGACAGGGGATACAATGAGCAGTTCTTC
CASSLPPDRGYNEQFF
>TRBV29-1|NA|TRBD1|TRBJ1-1
TGCAGCGTCAGACAGGGAGTGAGCACTGAAGCTTTCTTT
CSVRQGVSTEAFF
>TRBV28|NA|TRBD2|TRBJ2-3
TGTGCCAGCAGGCTAGCGGGAGGGCCTTGGAGCACAGATACGCAGTATTTT
CASRLAGGPWSTDTQYF
>TRBV6-6|NA|NA|TRBJ2-7
TGTGCCAGCAGTTACGCGGGGGAGCAGTACTTC
CASSYAGEQYF
>TRBV19|NA|NA|TRBJ1-1
TGTGCCAGTAGTATGAGTCGCAACGAAGCTTTCTTT
CASSMSRNEAFF
>TRBV6-6|NA|NA|TRBJ2-5
TGTGCCAGCAGTTACACTAGAATTGGAGAGACCCAGTACTTC
CASSYTRIGETQYF
>TRBV29-1|NA|NA|TRBJ1-1
TGCAGCGTTAAAAGACAGTTGAACACTGAAGCTTTCTTT
CSVKRQLNTEAFF
>TRBV27|once|NA|TRBJ2-6
TGTGCCAGCAGTTTTCGGGGCAGGGGCAGCTCCGGGGCCAACGTCCTGACTTTC
CASSFRGRGSSGANVLTF
>TRBV30|NA|TRBD2|TRBJ2-1
TGTGCCTGGAGTGTAGCCCCCTTTCGCGGGAGCTCCTACAATGAGCAGTTCTTC
CAWSVAPFRGSSYNEQFF
>TRBV4-1|NA|NA|TRBJ2-5
TGCGCCAGCAGCCAAGCAGCGGGTGGTCCAGAGACCCAGTACTTC
CASSQAAGGPETQYF
>TRBV2|NA|TRBD1|TRBJ2-7
TGTGCCAGCCTTGCTGGACAGGGGGACTACGAGCAGTACTTC
CASLAGQGDYEQYF
>TRBV27|NA|NA|TRBJ1-5
TGTGCCAGCAGTTTATGGGCCAGGGGTCAGCCCCAGCATTTT
CASSLWARGQPQHF
>TRBV28|NA|TRBD1|TRBJ2-2
TGTGCCAGCAGCCACAGGGGTGGCGGGGAGCTGTTTTTT
CASSHRGGGELFF
>TRBV27|NA|NA|TRBJ1-1
TGTGCCAGCAGTTTTAACAGGGATGGCACTGAAGCTTTCTTT
CASSFNRDGTEAFF
>TRBV19|few|NA|TRBJ2-5
TGTGCCAGTAGTATGGGACATGAGGAGACCCAGTACTTC
CASSMGHEETQYF
>TRBV5-1|once|NA|TRBJ1-1
TGCGCCAGCAGCTTCCTTATAAACACTGAAGCTTTCTTT
CASSFLINTEAFF
>TRBV27|NA|TRBD2|TRBJ2-3
TGTGCCAGCAGTTTCGGGACTAGCATTGTGAATACGCAGTATTTT
CASSFGTSIVNTQYF
>TRBV9|NA|TRBD2|TRBJ2-3
TGTGCCAGCAGCGAGGGGGGCGAGCGGGGGATAACTAGCACAGATACGCAGTATTTT
CASSEGGERGITSTDTQYF
>TRBV28|NA|NA|TRBJ1-2
TGTGCCAGCAGTTCTCAGCCAATAGAACAGGGAGACGGCTACACCTTC
CASSSQPIEQGDGYTF
>TRBV2|NA|NA|TRBJ2-7
TGTGCCAGCAGTGAAGCAGCCTCAACCTACGAGCAGTACTTC
CASSEAASTYEQYF
>TRBV4-1|NA|TRBD1|TRBJ2-3
TGCGCCAGCAGGGGGAGGACAGGGGGTACGCCAAACACAGATACGCAGTATTTT
CASRGRTGGTPNTDTQYF
>TRBV2|NA|TRBD2|TRBJ2-1
TGTGCCAGCAGCGCGCTAACTAGCGGGGGCCTCCTCACCTACAATGAGCAGTTCTTC
CASSALTSGGLLTYNEQFF
>TRBV7-8|NA|NA|TRBJ2-1
TGTGCCAGCAGCTTAGTGGTCAGTGACCTAGGTGGCTCTCTCTACAATGAGCAGTTCTTC
CASSLVVSDLGGSLYNEQFF
>TRBV6-1|few|NA|TRBJ1-2
TGTGCCAGCAGTGAATACGGCCGGGAGGGGATCTATGGCTACACCTTC
CASSEYGREGIYGYTF
>TRBV7-2|few|TRBD2|TRBJ2-5
TGTGCCAGCAGCAGGACTAGGTTTCGGACCCAGTACTTC
CASSRTRFRTQYF
>TRBV19|NA|NA|TRBJ1-5
TGTGCCGCGTCGTCGGAGATCAATCAGCCCCAGCATTTT
CAASSEINQPQHF
>TRBV28|NA|NA|TRBJ1-5
TGTGCCAGCAGCCACCCCAACAGGGTAGGACGAAATAAGCATTTT
CASSHPNRVGRNKHF
>TRBV7-3|NA|TRBD2|TRBJ2-1
TGTGCCAGCAGCTGGATCGGACTAGCGGGGGGGCTTGGGGCTGGCAATGAGCAGTTCTTC
CASSWIGLAGGLGAGNEQFF
>TRBV7-3|few|NA|TRBJ2-3
TGTGCCAGCAGCTTGGGCCCCACAGATACGCAGTATTTT
CASSLGPTDTQYF
>TRBV4-1|NA|TRBD1|TRBJ1-4
TGCGCCAGCAGCCAGTACAACAGGGGAGGTACGAGTGGTTCCACTAATGAAAAACTGTTTTTT
CASSQYNRGGTSGSTNEKLFF
>TRBV28|NA|NA|TRBJ2-7
TGTGCCAGCAGTTTTCAGGGAATCAACGAGCAGTACTTC
CASSFQGINEQYF
>TRBV6-8|NA|TRBD1|TRBJ2-7
TGTGCCAGCAGTTGGGACAGGCAAAACGAGCAGTACTTC
CASSWDRQNEQYF